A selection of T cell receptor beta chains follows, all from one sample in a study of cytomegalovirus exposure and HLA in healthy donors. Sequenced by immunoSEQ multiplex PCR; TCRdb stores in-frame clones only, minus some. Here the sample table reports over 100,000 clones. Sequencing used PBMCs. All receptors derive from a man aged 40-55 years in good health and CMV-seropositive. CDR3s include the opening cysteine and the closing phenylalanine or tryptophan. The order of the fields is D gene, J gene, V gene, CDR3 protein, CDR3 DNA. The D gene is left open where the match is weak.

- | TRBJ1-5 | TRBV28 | CASMGLNQPQHF | TGTGCCAGCATGGGACTTAATCAGCCCCAGCATTTT
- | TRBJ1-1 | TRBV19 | CASSISRGTEAFF | TGTGCCAGTAGTATCTCGCGGGGGACTGAAGCTTTCTTT
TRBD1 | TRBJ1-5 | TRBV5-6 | CASSRKDRVGQPQHF | TGTGCCAGCAGCAGAAAAGACAGGGTAGGTCAGCCCCAGCATTTT
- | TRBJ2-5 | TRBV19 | CASSRQLQETQYF | TGTGCCAGTAGTAGACAGTTACAAGAGACCCAGTACTTC
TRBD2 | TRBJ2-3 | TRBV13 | CASSSLTSGRSTDTQYF | TGTGCCAGCAGCTCCCTGACTAGCGGGAGGAGTACAGATACGCAGTATTTT
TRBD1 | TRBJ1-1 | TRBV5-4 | CASSSGQMNTEAFF | TGTGCCAGCAGCTCGGGACAGATGAACACTGAAGCTTTCTTT
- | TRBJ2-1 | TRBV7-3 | CASSLQAAYNEQFF | TGTGCCAGCAGTTTACAGGCCGCCTACAATGAGCAGTTCTTC
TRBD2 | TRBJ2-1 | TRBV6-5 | CASSQSSGSNEQFF | TGTGCCAGCAGTCAATCTAGCGGGAGCAATGAGCAGTTCTTC
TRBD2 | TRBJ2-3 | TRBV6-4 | CASSDSSSGRALDTQYF | TGTGCCAGCAGTGACTCGAGTAGCGGGAGGGCCTTAGATACGCAGTATTTT
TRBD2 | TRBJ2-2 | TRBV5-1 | CASSLVGLAGIGTGELFF | TGCGCCAGCAGCTTGGTAGGACTAGCGGGAATCGGGACCGGGGAGCTGTTTTTT
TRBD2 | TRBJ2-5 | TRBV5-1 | CASSRGTSGQETQYF | TGCGCCAGCAGCCGAGGGACTAGCGGACAAGAGACCCAGTACTTC
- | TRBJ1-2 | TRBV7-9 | CASSLGGLGGGYTF | TGTGCCAGCAGCTTAGGTGGGCTCGGTGGTGGCTACACCTTC
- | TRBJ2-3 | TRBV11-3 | CASSGGQSAADTQYF | TGTGCCAGCAGCGGTGGACAATCAGCTGCAGATACGCAGTATTTT
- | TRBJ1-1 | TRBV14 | CASSQDDGSLAEAFF | TGTGCCAGCAGCCAAGATGACGGGAGTTTGGCTGAAGCTTTCTTT
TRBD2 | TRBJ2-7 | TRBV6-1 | CASSESGRAYEQYF | TGTGCCAGCAGTGAAAGCGGGAGGGCCTACGAGCAGTACTTC
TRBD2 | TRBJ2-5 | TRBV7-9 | CASSFPGGGETQYF | TGTGCCAGCAGCTTCCCCGGGGGGGGAGAGACCCAGTACTTC
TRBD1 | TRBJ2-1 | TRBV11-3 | CASSYGQGMNEQFF | TGTGCCAGCAGCTACGGACAGGGGATGAATGAGCAGTTCTTC
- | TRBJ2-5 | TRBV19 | CASSMIRGETQYF | TGTGCCAGTAGTATGATCAGGGGAGAGACCCAGTACTTC
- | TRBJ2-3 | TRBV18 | CASSRTQMPDTQYF | TGTGCCAGCTCACGGACTCAAATGCCAGATACGCAGTATTTT
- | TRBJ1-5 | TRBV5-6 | CASSLGGLGSQHF | TGTGCCAGCAGCTTGGGTGGACTGGGGTCCCAGCATTTT
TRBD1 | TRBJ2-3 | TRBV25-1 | CASSDPRQGITDTQYF | TGTGCCAGCAGTGATCCTAGACAGGGGATCACAGATACGCAGTATTTT
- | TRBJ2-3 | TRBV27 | CASSPRLAGQTDTQYF | TGTGCCAGCAGTCCCCGGTTAGCGGGACAGACAGATACGCAGTATTTT
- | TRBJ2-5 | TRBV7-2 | CASSLTVETQYF | TGTGCCAGCAGCTTGACAGTGGAGACCCAGTACTTC
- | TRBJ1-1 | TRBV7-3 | CASSLYNSGTEAFF | TGTGCCAGCAGCTTGTATAATTCGGGCACTGAAGCTTTCTTT
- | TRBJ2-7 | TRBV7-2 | CASSPEVVGRPEQYF | TGTGCCAGCAGCCCGGAGGTGGTTGGGCGCCCCGAGCAGTACTTC
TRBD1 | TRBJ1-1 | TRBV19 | CASSTSGQEAFF | TGTGCCAGTAGCACATCGGGACAGGAAGCTTTCTTT
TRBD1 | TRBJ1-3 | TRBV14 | CASSQEDDRRGPSGNTIYF | TGTGCCAGCAGCCAAGAGGACGACCGTAGGGGGCCATCAGGAAACACCATATATTTT
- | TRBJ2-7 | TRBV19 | CASSIIGGLAEGYEQYF | TGTGCCAGTAGTATAATAGGGGGGCTAGCGGAAGGCTACGAGCAGTACTTC
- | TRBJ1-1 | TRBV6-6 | CASRISNTEAFF | TGTGCCAGCAGAATCTCGAACACTGAAGCTTTCTTT
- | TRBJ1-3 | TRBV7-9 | CASSLGLAVDTIYF | TGTGCCAGCAGCCTAGGCCTTGCGGTGGACACCATATATTTT
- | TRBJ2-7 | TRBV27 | CASSSGGRGQQYF | TGTGCCAGCAGTTCTGGGGGCAGGGGCCAGCAGTACTTC
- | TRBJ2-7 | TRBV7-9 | CASSLPTDEQYF | TGTGCCAGCAGCCTACCTACGGACGAGCAGTACTTC
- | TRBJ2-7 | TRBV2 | CASSLTADYEQYF | TGTGCCAGCAGCCTGACTGCTGATTACGAGCAGTACTTC
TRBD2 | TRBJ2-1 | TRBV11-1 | CASSYGLGSSYNEQFF | TGTGCCAGCAGCTACGGACTAGGGAGCTCCTACAATGAGCAGTTCTTC
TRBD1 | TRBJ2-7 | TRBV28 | CASVTGGISYEQYF | TGTGCCAGCGTAACAGGGGGCATATCCTACGAGCAGTACTTC
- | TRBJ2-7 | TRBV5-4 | CASSLGTYLRREQYF | TGTGCCAGCAGCCTCGGGACTTACTTGAGGAGGGAGCAGTACTTC
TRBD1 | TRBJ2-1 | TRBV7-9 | CASSSMTGGANEQFF | TGTGCCAGCAGCTCAATGACAGGGGGAGCCAATGAGCAGTTCTTC
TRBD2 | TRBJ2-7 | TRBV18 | CASSPRRTGGYEQYF | TGTGCCAGCTCACCACGACGGACGGGGGGCTACGAGCAGTACTTC
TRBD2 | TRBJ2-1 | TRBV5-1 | CASSFGGSGYAEQFF | TGCGCCAGCAGCTTCGGGGGGAGTGGCTACGCTGAGCAGTTCTTC